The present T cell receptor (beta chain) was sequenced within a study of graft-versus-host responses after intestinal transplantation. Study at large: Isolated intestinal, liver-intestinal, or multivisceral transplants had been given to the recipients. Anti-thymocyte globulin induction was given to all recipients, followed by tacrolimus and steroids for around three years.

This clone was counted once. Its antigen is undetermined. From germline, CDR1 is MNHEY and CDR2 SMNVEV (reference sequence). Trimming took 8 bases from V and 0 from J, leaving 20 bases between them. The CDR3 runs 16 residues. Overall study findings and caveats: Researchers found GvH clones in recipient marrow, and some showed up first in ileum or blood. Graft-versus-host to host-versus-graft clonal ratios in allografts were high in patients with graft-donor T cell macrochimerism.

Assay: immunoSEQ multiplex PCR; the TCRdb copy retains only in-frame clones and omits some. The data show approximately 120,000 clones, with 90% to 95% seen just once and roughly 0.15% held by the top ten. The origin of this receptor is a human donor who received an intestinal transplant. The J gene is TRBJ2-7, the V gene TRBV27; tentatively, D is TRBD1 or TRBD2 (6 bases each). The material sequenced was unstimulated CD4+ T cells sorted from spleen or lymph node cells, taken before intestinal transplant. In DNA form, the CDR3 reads TGTGCCAGCCGACGAGGGACGGGGGCGTTCTCCTACGAGCAGTACTTC. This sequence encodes CASRRGTGAFSYEQYF.